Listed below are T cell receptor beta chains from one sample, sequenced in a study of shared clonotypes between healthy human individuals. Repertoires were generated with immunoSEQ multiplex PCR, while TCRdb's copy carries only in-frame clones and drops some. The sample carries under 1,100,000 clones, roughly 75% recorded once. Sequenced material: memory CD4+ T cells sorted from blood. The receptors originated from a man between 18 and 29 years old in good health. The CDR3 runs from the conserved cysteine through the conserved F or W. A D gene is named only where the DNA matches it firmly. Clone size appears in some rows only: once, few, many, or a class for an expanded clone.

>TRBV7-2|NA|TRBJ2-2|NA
CASSLWSLVGTGELFF
TGTGCCAGCAGCTTATGGTCCCTAGTGGGCACCGGGGAGCTGTTTTTT
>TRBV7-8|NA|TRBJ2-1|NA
CASSPLGGRYNEQFF
TGTGCCAGCAGCCCTTTGGGTGGACGCTACAATGAGCAGTTCTTC
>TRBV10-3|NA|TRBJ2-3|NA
CATDKGERGTDTQYF
TGTGCCACCGACAAAGGGGAAAGAGGCACAGATACGCAGTATTTT
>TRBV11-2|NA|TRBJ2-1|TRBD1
CASSSMTGGRNNEQFF
TGTGCCAGCAGCTCTATGACAGGGGGCAGGAACAATGAGCAGTTCTTC
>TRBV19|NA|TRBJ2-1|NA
CASSEVRLGVREQFF
TGTGCCAGTAGTGAGGTTAGGTTGGGGGTCCGTGAGCAGTTCTTC
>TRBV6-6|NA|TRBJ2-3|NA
CASSPRQAATDTQYF
TGTGCCAGCAGTCCTCGACAGGCTGCCACAGATACGCAGTATTTT
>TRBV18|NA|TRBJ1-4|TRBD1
CASSPGQGVEKLFF
TGTGCCAGCTCACCGGGACAGGGGGTTGAAAAACTGTTTTTT
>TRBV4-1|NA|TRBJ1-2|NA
CASSQDSQTPYGYTF
TGCGCCAGCAGCCAAGATAGCCAGACCCCCTATGGCTACACCTTC
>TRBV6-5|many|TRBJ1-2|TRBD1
CASSYWGQGDYGYTF
TGTGCCAGCAGTTACTGGGGACAGGGGGACTATGGCTACACCTTC
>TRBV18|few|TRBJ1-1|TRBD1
CASSPRQGVLSGNTEAFF
TGTGCCAGCTCACCTCGACAGGGAGTTTTGTCCGGGAACACTGAAGCTTTCTTT
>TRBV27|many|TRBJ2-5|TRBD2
CASSSITSGGIQETQYF
TGTGCCAGCAGTTCTATCACTAGCGGGGGGATCCAAGAGACCCAGTACTTC
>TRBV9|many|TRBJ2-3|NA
CASSLYDFTDTQYF
TGTGCCAGCAGTTTATACGACTTCACAGATACGCAGTATTTT
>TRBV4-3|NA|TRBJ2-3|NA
CASSQGNRGTDTQYF
TGCGCCAGCAGCCAAGGCAACAGGGGCACAGATACGCAGTATTTT
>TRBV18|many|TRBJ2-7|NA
CASSPSLSSYEQYF
TGTGCCAGCTCACCTAGCCTAAGCTCCTACGAGCAGTACTTC
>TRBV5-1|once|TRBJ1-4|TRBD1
CASSLAPGGASTNEKLFF
TGCGCCAGCAGCTTGGCGCCAGGGGGCGCCTCAACTAATGAAAAACTGTTTTTT
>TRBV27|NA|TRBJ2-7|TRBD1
CASSSAPDRGSEQYF
TGTGCCAGCAGCTCCGCCCCGGACAGGGGGAGCGAGCAGTACTTC
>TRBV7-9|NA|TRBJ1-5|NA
CASSPEVGAQHF
TGTGCCAGCAGCCCTGAGGTAGGGGCCCAGCATTTT
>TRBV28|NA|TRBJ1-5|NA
CASSLTGGDQPQHF
TGTGCCAGCAGTTTAACGGGAGGCGATCAGCCCCAGCATTTT
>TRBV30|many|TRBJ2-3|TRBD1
CAWSLITGTGGDTQYF
TGTGCCTGGAGTCTTATAACCGGGACAGGGGGCGATACGCAGTATTTT
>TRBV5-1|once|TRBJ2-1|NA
CASSLRSPRNNEQFF
TGCGCCAGCAGCTTGAGGTCCCCTCGTAACAATGAGCAGTTCTTC
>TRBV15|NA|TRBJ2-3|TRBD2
CATSRTPGTSVDTQYF
TGTGCCACCAGCAGAACTCCCGGGACTAGCGTGGATACGCAGTATTTT
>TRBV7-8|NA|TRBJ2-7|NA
CASRPLPSSHEQYF
TGTGCCAGCAGACCCCTCCCTAGTTCACACGAGCAGTACTTC
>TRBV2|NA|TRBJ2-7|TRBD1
CASGVSTGSEQYF
TGTGCCAGCGGAGTATCGACAGGGAGCGAGCAGTACTTC
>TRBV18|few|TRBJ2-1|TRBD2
CASSPPGLAGVNEQFF
TGTGCCAGCTCACCCCCGGGACTAGCGGGAGTCAATGAGCAGTTCTTC
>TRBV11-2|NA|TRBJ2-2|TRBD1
CASSTGQGHANTGELFF
TGTGCCAGCAGTACGGGACAGGGGCACGCGAACACCGGGGAGCTGTTTTTT
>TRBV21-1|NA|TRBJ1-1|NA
CASSPPLLAFF
TGTGCCAGCAGCCCCCCCCTTTTAGCTTTCTTT
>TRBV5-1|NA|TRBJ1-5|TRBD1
CASSWGGGRDQPQHF
TGCGCCAGCAGCTGGGGAGGGGGCCGAGATCAGCCCCAGCATTTT
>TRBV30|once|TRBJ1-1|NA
CAWSKGSLGAFF
TGTGCCTGGAGCAAGGGAAGCTTGGGCGCTTTCTTT
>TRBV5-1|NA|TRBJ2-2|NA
CASSSLTETGELFF
TGCGCCAGCAGCTCGTTAACGGAGACCGGGGAGCTGTTTTTT
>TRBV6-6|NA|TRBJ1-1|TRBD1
CASSPLTGLTEAFF
TGTGCCAGCAGCCCATTGACAGGGCTCACTGAAGCTTTCTTT
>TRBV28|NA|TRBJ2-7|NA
CASSPRVEQYF
TGTGCCAGCAGTCCTAGGGTCGAGCAGTACTTC
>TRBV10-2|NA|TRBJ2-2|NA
CASSDRLNTGELFF
TGCGCCAGCAGTGACAGATTGAACACCGGGGAGCTGTTTTTT
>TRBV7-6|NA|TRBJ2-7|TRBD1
CASARDRGYEQYF
TGTGCCAGCGCCCGGGACAGGGGGTATGAGCAGTACTTC
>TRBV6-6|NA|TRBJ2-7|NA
CASSYVPGGEQYF
TGTGCCAGCAGTTACGTCCCCGGCGGCGAGCAGTACTTC
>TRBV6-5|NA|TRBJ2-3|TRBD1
CASSRQGADTQYF
TGTGCCAGCAGTCGACAGGGCGCAGATACGCAGTATTTT
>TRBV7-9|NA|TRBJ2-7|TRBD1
CASSLAGGRYEQYF
TGTGCCAGCAGCTTAGCAGGGGGCAGGTACGAGCAGTACTTC
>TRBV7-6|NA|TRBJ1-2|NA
CASSLGDKGEAGYTF
TGTGCCAGCAGCTTAGGCGACAAGGGGGAAGCTGGCTACACCTTC
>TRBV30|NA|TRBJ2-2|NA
CAWSRQGRTGELFF
TGTGCCTGGAGCAGACAAGGTCGCACCGGGGAGCTGTTTTTT
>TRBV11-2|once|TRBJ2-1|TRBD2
CASSLVQLAGEYNEQFF
TGTGCCAGCAGCTTAGTCCAACTAGCGGGAGAATACAATGAGCAGTTCTTC
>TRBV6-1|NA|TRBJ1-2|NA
CASRIEGLGYTF
TGTGCCAGCAGGATCGAGGGTCTGGGCTACACCTTC
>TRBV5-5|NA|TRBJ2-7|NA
CASSLGRTGTIEQYF
TGTGCCAGCAGCTTGGGGCGGACAGGGACTATCGAGCAGTACTTC
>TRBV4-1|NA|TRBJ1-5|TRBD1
CASSPQGANQPQHF
TGCGCCAGCAGCCCCCAGGGGGCGAATCAGCCCCAGCATTTT
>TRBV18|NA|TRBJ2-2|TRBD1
CASSLFQPGQGATGELFF
TGTGCCAGCTCACTCTTTCAACCGGGACAGGGGGCGACCGGGGAGCTGTTTTTT
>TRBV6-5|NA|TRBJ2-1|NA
CASSSGGRTYNEQFF
TGTGCCAGCTCGTCGGGGGGCAGGACCTACAATGAGCAGTTCTTC
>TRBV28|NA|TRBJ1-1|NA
CASRSHYSSGIRTEAFF
TGTGCCAGCAGATCCCACTACTCTTCGGGGATTAGGACTGAAGCTTTCTTT
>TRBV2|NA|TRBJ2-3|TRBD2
CASSLGTSQVDTQYF
TGTGCCAGCAGTTTAGGGACTAGCCAAGTTGATACGCAGTATTTT
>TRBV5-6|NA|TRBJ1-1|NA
CASSLGPWDTEAFF
TGTGCCAGCAGCTTGGGCCCCTGGGACACTGAAGCTTTCTTT
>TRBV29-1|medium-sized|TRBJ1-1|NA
CSAQQGNTEAFF
TGCAGCGCCCAACAGGGTAACACTGAAGCTTTCTTT
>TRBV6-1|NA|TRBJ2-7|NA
CASSDPVLYEQYF
TGTGCCAGCAGTGACCCGGTCCTCTACGAGCAGTACTTC
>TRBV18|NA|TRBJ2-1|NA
CASSPNVHTNEQFF
TGTGCCAGCTCACCGAATGTCCACACGAATGAGCAGTTCTTC
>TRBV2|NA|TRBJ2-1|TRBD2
CASSGTWTSYDEQFF
TGTGCCAGCAGCGGAACCTGGACTAGTTACGATGAGCAGTTCTTC
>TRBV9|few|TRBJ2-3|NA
CASSIKTAGRTDTQYF
TGTGCCAGCAGCATCAAGACGGCCGGGAGAACAGATACGCAGTATTTT
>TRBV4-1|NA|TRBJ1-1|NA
CASSQDGGVSTEAFF
TGCGCCAGCAGCCAAGACGGGGGGGTGAGCACTGAAGCTTTCTTT
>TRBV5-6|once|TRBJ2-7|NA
CASSEGYEQYF
TGTGCCAGCAGCGAGGGCTACGAGCAGTACTTC
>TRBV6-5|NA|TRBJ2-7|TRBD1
CASRETGAYEQYF
TGTGCCAGCAGAGAGACAGGGGCCTACGAGCAGTACTTC
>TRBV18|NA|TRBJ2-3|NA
CASSPSMTDTQYF
TGTGCCAGCTCACCAAGTATGACAGATACGCAGTATTTT
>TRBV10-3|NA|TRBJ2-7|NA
CAISDGVFYEQYF
TGTGCCATCAGTGACGGTGTTTTCTACGAGCAGTACTTC